This T cell receptor beta chain stems from a study of blood T cells in healthy people across ages. In the study overall: About one barcoded TCR beta cDNA was captured per two T cells. Study-wide findings and caveats: No one knew whether donors had CMV, which possibly confounded expanded clonotype changes.

This clonotype was counted only a few times. The antigen remains unidentified. The second PCR ran roughly 7 to 12 cycles with a sample-barcoded 5' primer and J-beta primers. TCRdb reanalysed the 5' RACE reads using MiXCR and keeps one entry per CDR3 protein. The sample yields hundreds of thousands of distinct CDR3 sequences, more than 20% seen once. Extractions gave at least 5 micrograms of total RNA per sample. Trimming pared 6 bases from V and 2 bases from J, leaving 11 bases between. CDR3 length: 13 residues. CDR1 and CDR2 (germline): SEHNR, FQNEAQ (reference sequence). The sequenced material came from blood. The chain couples TRBV7-9 to TRBJ2-7, with TRBD2 as a possible D gene (6 bases). The receptor was derived from a man in his sixties or seventies in good health. CDR3 DNA sequence: TGTGCCAGCAGACTGTCGGGGGCCTACGAGCAGTACTTC. Protein product: CASRLSGAYEQYF.